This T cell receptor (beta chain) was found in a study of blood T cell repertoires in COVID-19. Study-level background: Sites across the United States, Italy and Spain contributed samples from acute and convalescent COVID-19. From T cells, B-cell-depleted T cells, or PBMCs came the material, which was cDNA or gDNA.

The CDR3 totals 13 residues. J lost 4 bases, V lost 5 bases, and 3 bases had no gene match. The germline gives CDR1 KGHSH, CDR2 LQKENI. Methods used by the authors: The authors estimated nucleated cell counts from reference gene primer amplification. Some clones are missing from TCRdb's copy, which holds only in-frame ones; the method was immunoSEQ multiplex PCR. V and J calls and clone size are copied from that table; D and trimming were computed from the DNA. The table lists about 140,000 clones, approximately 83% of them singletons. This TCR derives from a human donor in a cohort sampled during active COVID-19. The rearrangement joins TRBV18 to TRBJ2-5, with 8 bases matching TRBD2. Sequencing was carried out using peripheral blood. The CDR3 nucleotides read TGTGCCAGCTCATTGGGACTAGGAGAGACCCAGTACTTC. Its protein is CASSLGLGETQYF.